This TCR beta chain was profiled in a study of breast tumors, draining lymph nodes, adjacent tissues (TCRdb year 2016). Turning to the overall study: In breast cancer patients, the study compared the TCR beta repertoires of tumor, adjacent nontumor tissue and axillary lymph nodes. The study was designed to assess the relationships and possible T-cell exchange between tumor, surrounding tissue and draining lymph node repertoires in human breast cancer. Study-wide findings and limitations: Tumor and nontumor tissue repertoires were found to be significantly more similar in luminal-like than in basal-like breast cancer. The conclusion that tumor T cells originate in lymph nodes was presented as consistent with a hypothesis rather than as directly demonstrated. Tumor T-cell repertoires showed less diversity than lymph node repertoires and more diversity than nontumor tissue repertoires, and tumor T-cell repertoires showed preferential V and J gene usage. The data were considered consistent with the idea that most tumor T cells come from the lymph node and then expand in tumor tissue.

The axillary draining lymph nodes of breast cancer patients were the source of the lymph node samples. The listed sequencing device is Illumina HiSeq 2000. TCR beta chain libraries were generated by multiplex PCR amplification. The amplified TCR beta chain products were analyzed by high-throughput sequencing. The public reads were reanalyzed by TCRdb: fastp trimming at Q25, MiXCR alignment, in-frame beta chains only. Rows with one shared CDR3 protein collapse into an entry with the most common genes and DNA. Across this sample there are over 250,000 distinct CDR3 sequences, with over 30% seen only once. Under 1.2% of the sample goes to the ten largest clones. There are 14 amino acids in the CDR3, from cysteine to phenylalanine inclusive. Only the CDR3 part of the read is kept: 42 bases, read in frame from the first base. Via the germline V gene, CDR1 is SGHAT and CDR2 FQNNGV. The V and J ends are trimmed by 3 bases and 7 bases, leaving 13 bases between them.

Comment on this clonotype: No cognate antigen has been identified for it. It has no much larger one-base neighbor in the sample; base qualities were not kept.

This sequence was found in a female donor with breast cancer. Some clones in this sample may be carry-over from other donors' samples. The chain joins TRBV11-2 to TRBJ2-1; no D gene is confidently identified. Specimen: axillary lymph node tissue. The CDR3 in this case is CASSFYVGPNEQFF. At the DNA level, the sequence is TGTGCCAGCAGCTTTTACGTTGGTCCAAATGAGCAGTTCTTC.